The 3 T cell receptor beta chains presented below share a single source sample, sequenced in a study of shared clonotypes between healthy human individuals. The assay was immunoSEQ multiplex PCR, and TCRdb's table has in-frame clones only and misses some. The sample includes approximately 1,500,000 clones, around 97% of them seen just once. Sequencing input: naive CD4+ T cells sorted from blood. As to subset: CD45RA+ positively selected. The receptors shown here come from a man aged 25-45 years in good health.

This chain joins TRBV5-1 and TRBJ1-2, with 7 positions matching TRBD1. CDR3 length: 14 amino acids. In germline, CDR1 is SGHRS, CDR2 YFSETQ. After removal of 5 bases from V and 2 bases from J, the junction contained 6 bases not matched to a gene. The DNA of the CDR3 is TGCGCCAGCAGTACGGGGACAGTGAACTATGGCTACACCTTC. Amino acid sequence: CASSTGTVNYGYTF.

The chain combines TRBV28 with TRBJ2-2; D remains unclear. The CDR3 covers 13 residues. Germline assignment: CDR1 MDHEN and CDR2 SYDVKM. The ends were cut back, 5 bases at V and 6 bases at J, with 10 bases in the middle. The CDR3 DNA reads TGTGCCAGCAGTGCCCCCCTGGCCGGGGAGCTGTTTTTT. Translated, it gives CASSAPLAGELFF.

This chain connects TRBV18 to TRBJ1-3; TRBD1 might be the D (6 bases). Per germline, CDR1 KGHSH and CDR2 LQKENI. The CDR3 is 16 residues long. The V and J ends lost 3 bases and 0 bases respectively, with 12 bases between them. The CDR3 spells CASSPQDRISGNTIYF. The CDR3 DNA reads as TGTGCCAGCTCACCCCAGGACAGAATCTCTGGAAACACCATATATTTT.